Below, one T cell receptor (beta chain) is given with its context. Its matching antigen is unknown. The data originate from a study of cytomegalovirus exposure and HLA in healthy donors. In the study overall: Earlier results showed 90 million to 120 million unique TCR beta sequences derived from roughly 180 million T cells. Findings of the study overall: Rarity characterized most TCR sequences, yet some public TCRs appeared in many donors. For TCR beta chains, V- and J-gene trimming was later linked to a missense DCLRE1C variant.

The PCR was carried out with 60 Vbeta primers and 13 Jbeta primers. Assay: immunoSEQ multiplex PCR; the TCRdb copy retains only in-frame clones and omits some. The repertoire holds around 200,000 clones, with approximately 79% as singletons. This CDR3 is built from 14 residues. Germline V gene sequence: CDR1 SGHRS, CDR2 YFSETQ. After removal of 0 bases from V and 5 bases from J, the junction contained 5 bases not matched to a gene. Sequencing was performed on PBMCs. The origin of this receptor is a man between 50 and 59 years old in good health and CMV-seronegative. The J gene is TRBJ2-7, the V gene TRBV5-1, with 7 bases that match TRBD2. The CDR3 sequence: CASSLASGRHEQYF. CDR3 nucleotide sequence: TGCGCCAGCAGCTTGGCTAGCGGTCGCCACGAGCAGTACTTC. The full variable domain, with the rest looked up from reference TRBV5-1 and TRBJ2-7, is KAGVTQTPRYLIKTRGQQVTLSCSPISGHRSVSWYQQTPGQGLQFLFEYFSETQRNKGNFPGRFSGRQFSNSRSEMNVSTLELGDSALYLCASSLASGRHEQYFGPGTRLTVT.